This TCR beta chain was identified during a study of blood T cells in healthy people across ages. Regarding the study as a whole: A roughly linear fall in TCR beta diversity per million T cells was seen with increasing age. Long-lived donors had more naive CD4+ cells and higher diversity than aged donors.

The CDR3 spans 14 residues. Per germline, CDR1 SNHLY and CDR2 FYNNEI. V shed 6 bases and J 4 bases; nucleotides not matched to a gene: 3. Primers used in a second PCR of about 7 to 12 cycles were a sample-barcoded 5' primer and a J-beta primer mix. A template-switch adaptor with 12 random nucleotides tagged each cDNA molecule. Paired-end reads containing CDR3 totaled no fewer than 2.5 million for each sample. TCRdb used MiXCR to reprocess the 5' RACE reads, holding one entry per CDR3 protein. The profile shows under 2,000,000 distinct CDR3 sequences, about 50% of them singletons. This clonotype was recorded a few times. Its antigen is unidentified.

Sequenced sample: blood. The receptor comes from a woman aged 40-49 years in good health. The chain links TRBV2 to TRBJ2-7, with 13 bases that match TRBD2. CDR3 in DNA: TGTGCCAGCAGCGAACTAGCGGGAGGGTACGAGCAGTACTTC. It translates to CASSELAGGYEQYF.